The entry below gives a single T cell receptor beta chain sequence along with its context. The data derive from a study of blood T cell repertoires in COVID-19. About the study: Nucleic acid was either cDNA or gDNA, and it came from T cells, B-cell-depleted T cells, or PBMCs.

The germline V gene has CDR1 SEHNR and CDR2 FQNEAQ (reference sequence). V lost 5 bases and J lost 4; bases outside the gene matches: 6. This CDR3 spans 14 amino acids. The table came from immunoSEQ multiplex PCR; TCRdb's copy has only in-frame clones and leaves some out. There are around 200,000 clones in the sample; less than 90% occur only once, and 1.5% to 2% lies in the top ten. This TCR was sampled from a man aged 40-55 years with active or convalescent COVID-19. The chain uses TRBV7-9 and TRBJ1-1; 8 bases agree with TRBD1. The specimen was peripheral blood. CDR3 protein: CASSQGAGGTEAFF. In DNA form, the CDR3 reads TGTGCCAGCAGCCAGGGGGCAGGGGGCACTGAAGCTTTCTTT. The entire variable domain, with the rest obtained from reference TRBV7-9 and TRBJ1-1, is as follows: DTGVSQNPRHKITKRGQNVTFRCDPISEHNRLYWYRQTLGQGPEFLTYFQNEAQLEKSRLLSDRFSAERPKGSFSTLEIQRTEQGDSAMYLCASSQGAGGTEAFFGQGTRLTVV.